This TCR beta chain was sequenced in a study of identical twins. Healthy Caucasian donors formed the entire cohort. This clonotype has just a few counts. The CDR3 extends over 12 amino acids. Trimming cost V 1 base and J 6 bases, with 7 bases left between them. Germline assignment: CDR1 SGHAT and CDR2 FQNNGV. Via MiXCR, TCRdb re-called the 5' RACE reads, giving one row per CDR3 protein. The sample comprises about 690,000 distinct CDR3 sequences, 5.5% to 6.5% of which are singletons, and roughly 2% rests with the top ten. The chain recombines TRBV11-2 with TRBJ2-7, with D uncertain. The source of this sequence is a man younger than 35 in good health. The sequenced sample consisted of naive T cells sorted from blood. In nucleotides, the CDR3 is TGTGCCAGCAGCTTAGCCCAGAGCGAGCAGTACGTC. Translating it yields CASSLAQSEQYV.